What follows describes a single T cell receptor beta chain. What it recognizes is unknown. These data come from a study of naive and memory T cell subsets. Study conclusions and caveats: No ground truth validated the naive and memory repertoire findings. Possibly reflecting memory cells re-expressing CD45RA, a few larger clonotypes occurred in naive repertoires, especially CD8. In CD4 and CD8 cells, diversity dropped from naive through EMRA. Over 95% of naive TCR sequences appeared only once, unlike memory subsets.

The beta constant-region primer was an equimolar mix of two oligonucleotides covering TRBC1 and TRBC2. Via MiXCR, TCRdb re-called the UMI-ligation and nested PCR reads, giving one row per CDR3 protein. In the table there are roughly 140,000 distinct CDR3 sequences, about 15% of which are singletons. The germline V and J ends were trimmed by 3 bases and 7 bases, with 15 bases remaining between them. Per the germline V gene, CDR1 is MDHEN and CDR2 is SYDVKM. The CDR3 is made up of 14 amino acids. Sample: naive CD4+ T cells from blood. The rearrangement joins TRBV28 to TRBJ2-5, with D tentatively TRBD2 (5 bases). The TCR was taken from a human donor in good health. The CDR3 coding sequence is TGTGCCAGCAGTTTGCGTGGCGCGAGGGTGACCCAGTACTTC. This encodes CASSLRGARVTQYF.